These T cell receptor beta chains were read from a single sample in a study of shared clonotypes between healthy human individuals. TCRdb's copy holds only in-frame clones and misses some; the assay was immunoSEQ multiplex PCR. The sample lists about a million clones; approximately 77% were seen once. The sequenced sample consisted of memory CD4+ T cells from PBMCs. The source is a man between 18 and 29 years old in good health. Some clones in this sample may be carry-over from other donors' samples. The CDR3 runs from the conserved cysteine through the conserved F or W. The order of the fields is J gene, V gene, clone size, D gene, CDR3 DNA, CDR3 protein. The D gene is left open where the match is weak. Not every row has a clone size; where given, it reads once, few, many or a size class.

J: TRBJ2-7; V: TRBV7-2; size: .; D: .; DNA: TGTGCCAGCAGCATACCAATGGCCCCACCACACTTC; CDR3: CASSIPMAPPHF
J: TRBJ2-1; V: TRBV4-2; size: .; D: TRBD2; DNA: TGTGCCAGCAGCCTTAACGGGGGGGGTGATGAGCAGTTCTTC; CDR3: CASSLNGGGDEQFF
J: TRBJ1-2; V: TRBV29-1; size: .; D: TRBD1; DNA: TGCAGCGTCCCAGATTCCTTCGGGACAGGGTCTGGTAACTATGGCTACACCTTC; CDR3: CSVPDSFGTGSGNYGYTF
J: TRBJ1-1; V: TRBV2; size: .; D: .; DNA: TGTGCCAGCAGTGAAGAACGACAGGTGAACACTGAAGCTTTCTTT; CDR3: CASSEERQVNTEAFF
J: TRBJ2-2; V: TRBV27; size: once; D: TRBD2; DNA: TGTGCCAGCAGTTTATACGGGACTAGCGGGAGGGGAACCGGGGAGCTGTTTTTT; CDR3: CASSLYGTSGRGTGELFF
J: TRBJ2-2; V: TRBV11-3; size: few; D: .; DNA: TGTGCCAGCAGCTACTCGGGGGAGGCAGGCGGGGAGCTGTTTTTT; CDR3: CASSYSGEAGGELFF
J: TRBJ2-4; V: TRBV19; size: .; D: .; DNA: TGTGCCAGTAGTCGTAACGCGAAAAACATTCAGTACTTC; CDR3: CASSRNAKNIQYF
J: TRBJ2-2; V: TRBV11-2; size: .; D: .; DNA: TGTGCCAGCGGGAAGAACACCGGGGAGCTGTTTTTT; CDR3: CASGKNTGELFF
J: TRBJ2-7; V: TRBV2; size: few; D: TRBD2; DNA: TGTGCCAGCAGGCCTAGCGGGAGCCACGAGCAGTACTTC; CDR3: CASRPSGSHEQYF
J: TRBJ2-7; V: TRBV6-6; size: .; D: TRBD1; DNA: TGTGCCAGCAGTTACCTGGGACAGGGCTACGAGCAGTACTTC; CDR3: CASSYLGQGYEQYF
J: TRBJ2-5; V: TRBV18; size: .; D: .; DNA: TGTGCCAGCTCACCTCTTGACACTAGCTTGGTGGAGACCCAGTACTTC; CDR3: CASSPLDTSLVETQYF
J: TRBJ1-5; V: TRBV7-9; size: .; D: .; DNA: TGTGCCAGCAGCTTAGACGGGATAAGGTCCCAGCATTTT; CDR3: CASSLDGIRSQHF
J: TRBJ1-3; V: TRBV30; size: .; D: .; DNA: TGTGCCTGGATTTGGGGGAGTGGAAACACCATATATTTT; CDR3: CAWIWGSGNTIYF
J: TRBJ2-7; V: TRBV19; size: .; D: .; DNA: TGTGCCAGTAATTTACACCCCACCGAGGACGGTGACTACGAGCAGTACTTC; CDR3: CASNLHPTEDGDYEQYF
J: TRBJ2-7; V: TRBV6-6; size: once; D: .; DNA: TGTGCCAGCAGTTACTCCGGCCCGGACAGTGAGCAGTACTTC; CDR3: CASSYSGPDSEQYF
J: TRBJ2-5; V: TRBV7-8; size: .; D: .; DNA: TGTGCCAGCAGCTTAGATTCAGGTCCCGGGTGGACCCAGTACTTC; CDR3: CASSLDSGPGWTQYF
J: TRBJ2-2; V: TRBV2; size: .; D: TRBD1; DNA: TGTGCCAGCAGTCAGGACAGGTACTCCGGGGAGCTGTTTTTT; CDR3: CASSQDRYSGELFF
J: TRBJ2-7; V: TRBV28; size: once; D: .; DNA: TGTGCCAGCAGCCTGTCGTTGGGAGAGCAGTACTTC; CDR3: CASSLSLGEQYF
J: TRBJ1-2; V: TRBV4-2; size: .; D: .; DNA: TGTGCCAGCAGCCAAGAGACCGAGACGTATGGCTACACCTTC; CDR3: CASSQETETYGYTF
J: TRBJ2-4; V: TRBV27; size: .; D: .; DNA: TGTGCCAGCAGCCCGGGTACTAGTAGCATTCAGTACTTC; CDR3: CASSPGTSSIQYF
J: TRBJ2-7; V: TRBV7-2; size: .; D: .; DNA: TGTGCCACTCAGACCGGCGAATTCGACGAGCAGTACTTC; CDR3: CATQTGEFDEQYF
J: TRBJ2-6; V: TRBV5-1; size: .; D: .; DNA: TGCGCCAGCAGCTTGGGGGCAGCGTCGAGTGGGGCCAACGTCCTGACTTTC; CDR3: CASSLGAASSGANVLTF
J: TRBJ2-7; V: TRBV5-6; size: .; D: TRBD1; DNA: TGTGCCAGCAGCGCGGGGACAGGGAGCATCCACGAGCAGTACTTC; CDR3: CASSAGTGSIHEQYF
J: TRBJ2-7; V: TRBV7-6; size: .; D: TRBD2; DNA: TGTGCCAGCAGCTTAGTAGAAGGGACTAGCGCTGTTTACGAGCAGTACTTC; CDR3: CASSLVEGTSAVYEQYF
J: TRBJ2-2; V: TRBV5-8; size: .; D: TRBD2; DNA: TGTGCCAGCAGCTTTACCGGGACTAGCGGGATAAGAGACACCGGGGAGCTGTTTTTT; CDR3: CASSFTGTSGIRDTGELFF
J: TRBJ2-5; V: TRBV10-2; size: few; D: TRBD2; DNA: TGCGCCAGCAGGCGGGGGAAGCTTGAGACCCAGTACTTC; CDR3: CASRRGKLETQYF
J: TRBJ2-1; V: TRBV5-1; size: .; D: TRBD1; DNA: TGCGCCAGCAGCTTGGTACAGGGGCGAGAGCAGTTCTTC; CDR3: CASSLVQGREQFF
J: TRBJ1-2; V: TRBV5-1; size: .; D: TRBD1; DNA: TGCGCCAGCAGCCTTGACAGGGCCTTCGGCTACACCTTC; CDR3: CASSLDRAFGYTF
J: TRBJ2-7; V: TRBV10-3; size: .; D: .; DNA: TGTGCCATCAGTGAGTCGCGTGTGCGGAGCTCCTACGAGCAGTACTTC; CDR3: CAISESRVRSSYEQYF
J: TRBJ2-7; V: TRBV18; size: .; D: TRBD1; DNA: TGTGCCAGCTCACTGGACAGGCCACGAGAGCAGTACTTC; CDR3: CASSLDRPREQYF